Below, 32 T cell receptor beta chains from the same sample are listed, as sequenced in a study of blood T cell repertoires in COVID-19. Assay used: immunoSEQ multiplex PCR; TCRdb lists only in-frame clones, some missing. The sample lists 90,000 to 120,000 clones, 84% occurring once. Sample: peripheral blood. The receptors derive from a human donor in a cohort sampled during active COVID-19.

The CDR3 spells CASSWRTAGTGELFF. Written as DNA, the CDR3 is TGCGCCAGCAGCTGGCGTACCGCGGGCACCGGGGAGCTGTTTTTT. The chain links TRBV5-1 to TRBJ2-2, with D possibly matching TRBD2 (5 bases). The V and J ends lost 3 bases and 4 bases respectively, with 13 bases between them. The CDR3 has 15 amino acids. Germline lookup yields CDR1 SGHRS and CDR2 YFSETQ.

The rearrangement links TRBV2 to TRBJ2-1; D is unresolved. The V end was cut by 8 bases, the J end by 0 bases, with 11 bases between. CDR3 length equals 14 residues. Germline lookup yields CDR1 SNHLY and CDR2 FYNNEI. CDR3 amino acids: CASGDSSSYNEQFF. The CDR3 DNA sequence: TGTGCCAGCGGAGACTCGAGCTCCTACAATGAGCAGTTCTTC.

The rearrangement joins TRBV6-2 or TRBV6-3 to TRBJ2-1; 8 nucleotides line up with TRBD2. The ends lost 4 bases at V and 5 bases at J; junction bases unmatched: 10. CDR1 and CDR2 (germline): MNHEY, SVGEGT. The CDR3 has 16 residues. The CDR3 reads CASSSHKAGDHNEQFF. CDR3 nucleotide sequence: TGTGCCAGCAGTTCCCACAAAGCGGGAGATCACAATGAGCAGTTCTTC.

A single count supports this clone. V is TRBV18 and J is TRBJ2-2; D not resolved. V dropped 1 base and J dropped 4 bases, with 16 bases sitting between them. The germline V gene has CDR1 KGHSH and CDR2 LQKENI. This CDR3 region has 17 residues. Here the CDR3 reads CASSPLVSVTGTGELFF. The CDR3 nucleotides read TGTGCCAGCTCACCACTCGTCAGCGTGACGGGCACCGGGGAGCTGTTTTTT. The full variable domain, completed using reference TRBV18 and TRBJ2-2, is NAGVMQNPRHLVRRRGQEARLRCSPMKGHSHVYWYRQLPEEGLKFMVYLQKENIIDESGMPKERFSAEFPKEGPSILRIQQVVRGDSAAYFCASSPLVSVTGTGELFFGEGSRLTVL.

The chain employs TRBV5-4 and TRBJ2-2; TRBD1 matches at 8 bases. Germline V gives CDR1 SGHNT, CDR2 YYREEE (reference sequence). The CDR3 extends over 16 amino acids. The V gene end was trimmed by 2 bases and the J gene end by 1 base; junction bases not matched to a gene: 4. In DNA form, the CDR3 reads TGTGCCAGCAGCTTTACAGGGGGAAAGAACACCGGGGAGCTGTTTTTT. Protein sequence: CASSFTGGKNTGELFF.

The chain has TRBV2 and TRBJ1-3; 9 bases fit TRBD1. Germline values: CDR1 SNHLY, CDR2 FYNNEI. V gave up 2 bases and J gave up 2 bases; unmatched junction bases: 7. There are 17 residues in the CDR3. CDR3 nucleotides: TGTGCCAGCAGTGAAACGGGACAGGGTTGGGCTGGAAACACCATATATTTT. This encodes CASSETGQGWAGNTIYF.

This clone has a single count. V gene TRBV27 combines with J gene TRBJ2-3; D perhaps matches TRBD1 (5 bases). This CDR3 has 15 amino acids. The V and J ends lost 6 bases and 2 bases respectively, with 15 bases between them. The germline V gene has CDR1 MNHEY and CDR2 SMNVEV (reference sequence). This CDR3 is CASSSFDSPTDTQYF. The CDR3 region has the DNA TGTGCCAGCAGCAGCTTCGACAGCCCCACAGATACGCAGTATTTT.

This chain uses TRBV12-3 or TRBV12-4 with TRBJ1-1, with no clear D. The germline V and J ends were trimmed by 3 bases and 6 bases, with 11 bases remaining between them. There are 13 residues in the CDR3. The DNA for the CDR3 is TGTGCCAGCAGTTTCGGAGGGTTCGCTGAAGCTTTCTTT. It translates to CASSFGGFAEAFF.

The gene calls are TRBV11-2 and TRBJ2-5, with D possibly being TRBD1 (6 bases). V was clipped by 5 bases and J by 7 bases, with 14 bases between them. The CDR3 runs to 13 residues. Germline V gene lookup returns CDR1 SGHAT and CDR2 FQNNGV. CDR3 residues: CASSPHRDGTQYF. The CDR3, as DNA: TGTGCCAGCAGCCCCCACAGGGACGGGACCCAGTACTTC.

This chain connects TRBV4-3 to TRBJ2-5; tentative D call: TRBD2 (6 bases). Germline CDR1 reads LGHNA; CDR2 reads YSLEER. The V end lost 4 bases, the J end lost 2 bases, and 17 bases lay between the germline ends. This CDR3 is built from 16 residues. This CDR3 reads CASSLEIGRGQETQYF. The CDR3 DNA is TGCGCCAGCAGCCTCGAGATAGGGCGGGGACAAGAGACCCAGTACTTC.

CDR3 in amino acids: CASSSTGVEYEQYF. The CDR3, as DNA: TGTGCCAGCAGTTCGACAGGGGTCGAATACGAGCAGTACTTC. The rearrangement links TRBV28 to TRBJ2-7; 8 positions agree with TRBD1. CDR1 is MDHEN, CDR2 SYDVKM, per germline. The length of the CDR3 is 14 residues. The trim removed 4 bases at V and 4 bases at J, leaving 6 bases unmatched.

The chain uses TRBV19 and TRBJ2-7, with 10 bases aligning to TRBD1. Per the germline V gene, CDR1 is LNHDA and CDR2 is SQIVND (reference sequence). This CDR3 is built from 16 residues. Trimming at V came to 5 bases and at J to 7 bases, leaving 14 bases not matched to a gene. CDR3 loop: CASSVVSDRGQEEQYF. CDR3 DNA sequence: TGTGCCAGTAGTGTCGTGTCCGACAGGGGGCAGGAAGAGCAGTACTTC.

The rearrangement joins TRBV2 to TRBJ2-1; D gene ambiguous. The germline gives CDR1 SNHLY, CDR2 FYNNEI. The CDR3 runs 13 residues. Between the trimmed V and J ends, which lost 1 base and 2 bases, there was a span of 3 bases. CDR3 nucleotides: TGTGCCAGCAGTGAAGACACCTACAATGAGCAGTTCTTC. Translating gives CASSEDTYNEQFF.

The chain joins TRBV6-2 or TRBV6-3 to TRBJ1-1; D is unresolved. In germline, CDR1 is MNHEY, CDR2 SVGEGT. The CDR3 loop spans 15 amino acids. The germline V and J ends were trimmed by 4 bases and 1 base, with 13 bases remaining between them. The CDR3 loop is CASSFGHGWNTEAFF. The CDR3 coding sequence is TGTGCCAGCAGTTTTGGGCATGGATGGAACACTGAAGCTTTCTTT.

The chain uses TRBV10-3 and TRBJ2-3; the D gene is possibly TRBD1 (6 bases). V lost 4 bases and J 2 bases, leaving 10 bases between the germline ends. This CDR3 region has 14 residues. Germline lookup yields CDR1 ENHRY and CDR2 SYGVKD. CDR3 amino acids: CAISVGHNTDTQYF. The CDR3 DNA is TGTGCCATCAGTGTGGGACACAACACAGATACGCAGTATTTT.

The chain combines TRBV3-1 (or the pseudogene TRBV3-2) with TRBJ1-5; perhaps TRBD1 as D (5 bases). V dropped 2 bases and J dropped 0 bases, with 14 bases sitting between them. The germline V gene encodes CDR1 LGHDT and CDR2 YNNKEL (reference sequence). This CDR3 comprises 17 residues. CDR3 bases: TGTGCCAGCAGCCAATCCTCGGGGGGAGTTAGCAATCAGCCCCAGCATTTT. This encodes CASSQSSGGVSNQPQHF.

The CDR3 DNA sequence: TGTGCCTTGAGCAGTCCCGGGGAGCTGTTTTTT. Its protein product is CALSSPGELFF. This sequence joins TRBV30 and TRBJ2-2; D remains ambiguous. CDR3 size: 11 residues. Between the trimmed V and J ends, which lost 7 bases and 6 bases, there was a span of 9 bases. Germline lookup yields CDR1 GTSNPN and CDR2 SVGIG (reference sequence). Looking up the rest from reference TRBV30 and TRBJ2-2 gives the full variable domain: SQTIHQWPATLVQPVGSPLSLECTVEGTSNPNLYWYRQAAGRGLQLLFYSVGIGQISSEVPQNLSASRPQDRQFILSSKKLLLSDSGFYLCALSSPGELFFGEGSRLTVL.

V and J are TRBV28 and TRBJ1-2; possibly TRBD1 for D (5 bases). V lost 6 bases and J 8 bases, leaving 19 bases between the germline ends. This CDR3 contains 14 residues. CDR1 and CDR2 (germline): MDHEN, SYDVKM. The CDR3 region has the DNA TGTGCCAGCAGACGCAACGCAGGGAAAGGAGGCTACACCTTC. It is translated as CASRRNAGKGGYTF.

This chain uses TRBV5-1 with TRBJ2-2; TRBD1 is a possible D gene (6 bases). CDR1 is SGHRS and CDR2 is YFSETQ in the germline V gene. The CDR3 is 16 residues long. V lost 4 bases to trimming and J lost 6 bases, with 19 bases between them. In DNA form, the CDR3 reads TGCGCCAGCAGCCTAGTCCGAGGGTCAGGGGCCGGGGAGCTGTTTTTT. Translation: CASSLVRGSGAGELFF.

The CDR3 DNA is TGTGCCAGCAGCCCACAGGGGGCAGGAAACACCATATATTTT. Translating gives CASSPQGAGNTIYF. The V call is TRBV7-2, the J call TRBJ1-3; 9 bases map to TRBD1. V was clipped by 5 bases and J by 4 bases; unmatched bases: 3. CDR1 and CDR2 (germline): SGHTA, FQGNSA. CDR3 length: 14 residues.

The chain uses TRBV13 and TRBJ2-1; TRBD2 might be the D (6 bases). Trimming took off 5 bases at V and 10 bases at J, with 18 bases between the two ends. Germline V CDR1 and CDR2: PRHDT, FYEKMQ (reference sequence). The CDR3 runs 14 residues. The CDR3 nucleotides read TGTGCCAGCAGCCGCAATCTAGCGCCTACCGAGCAGTTCTTC. Its protein product is CASSRNLAPTEQFF.

The chain recombines TRBV7-9 with TRBJ2-7; D not certain. CDR1 is SEHNR and CDR2 is FQNEAQ in the germline V gene (reference sequence). The V and J ends lost 1 base and 3 bases respectively, with 7 bases between them. CDR3 length: 13 residues. The DNA of the CDR3 is TGTGCCAGCAGCTTAGGGCCAGTCTACGAGCAGTACGTC. This translates into CASSLGPVYEQYV.

This clone appeared once. The CDR3 protein is CASSPYNTEAFF. Written as DNA, the CDR3 is TGTGCCAGCTCACCCTACAACACTGAAGCTTTCTTT. The rearrangement links TRBV18 to TRBJ1-1; D ambiguous. The V end lost 3 bases, the J end lost 2 bases, and 4 bases lay between the germline ends. The V gene's germline CDR1 is KGHSH and CDR2 LQKENI. The CDR3 length is 12 residues.

The rearrangement links TRBV12-3 or TRBV12-4 to TRBJ1-2; no clear D. With 3 bases removed from V and 5 bases from J, the gap between germline ends came to 7 bases. The CDR3 is 12 amino acids. The CDR3: CASSLSIYGYTF. CDR3 DNA: TGTGCCAGCAGTTTGAGCATTTATGGCTACACCTTC.

On this clone: Other DNA sequences from this sample encode an identical CDR3 as well. The chain is built from TRBV19 and TRBJ1-2; 8 positions agree with TRBD1. After removal of 3 bases from V and 4 bases from J, the junction contained 1 base not matched to a gene. This CDR3 has 13 amino acids. The V gene's germline CDR1 is LNHDA and CDR2 SQIVND (reference sequence). Here the CDR3 DNA reads TGTGCCAGTAGTATCGGACAGGGCTATGGCTACACCTTC. This translates into CASSIGQGYGYTF.

This rearrangement joins TRBV6-2 or TRBV6-3 to TRBJ1-1; possibly TRBD1 for D (6 bases). Trimming stripped 3 bases from V and 4 bases from J, with 12 bases between. Germline CDR1 and CDR2: MNHEY and SVGEGT. This CDR3 has 14 amino acids. The CDR3 loop reads CASSYTGMSTEAFF. As DNA, the CDR3 is TGTGCCAGCAGTTATACAGGGATGAGCACTGAAGCTTTCTTT.

The chain is built from TRBV6-5 and TRBJ2-7; 9 bases match TRBD1. The CDR3 extends over 13 amino acids. Germline-derived CDR1 and CDR2 are MNHEY and SVGAGI. Losses at the gene ends were 6 bases for V and 3 bases for J; bases not matched to a gene: 3. CDR3 DNA: TGTGCCAGCAGCCGGGACAGGGTCTACGAGCAGTACGTC. It yields the protein CASSRDRVYEQYV.

The V and J genes are TRBV7-8 and TRBJ2-7, with 7 bases that match TRBD2. Germline trimming cut 4 bases from V and 2 bases from J; bases unmatched to any gene: 5. This CDR3 has 14 amino acids. Germline values: CDR1 SGHVS, CDR2 FQNEAQ. The CDR3 sequence is CASSSLAVAYEQYF. In DNA, the CDR3 is TGTGCCAGCAGCTCTCTAGCGGTAGCCTACGAGCAGTACTTC.

The chain is built from TRBV6-2 or TRBV6-3 and TRBJ2-5; a possible D gene is TRBD1 (5 bases). Deletions cut 2 bases from V and 5 bases from J, with 9 bases between. From germline, CDR1 is MNHEY and CDR2 SVGEGT. The CDR3 loop spans 13 amino acids. CDR3 residues: CASSYMGLETQYF. The CDR3, as DNA: TGTGCCAGCAGTTACATGGGGCTGGAGACCCAGTACTTC.

J is TRBJ1-1 and V is TRBV6-4; maybe TRBD1 (5 bases). CDR3 size: 13 residues. CDR1 is MRHNA, CDR2 SNTAGT, per germline. Trimming removed 4 bases from V and 4 bases from J, with 10 bases in between. For the CDR3, the DNA is TGTGCCAGCAGTGCGGGGGATCGCACTGAAGCTTTCTTT. It is translated as CASSAGDRTEAFF.

This clone was seen a handful of times. The genes are TRBV5-1 and TRBJ2-7, with D possibly matching TRBD2 (6 bases). This CDR3 contains 16 residues. The V end was cut by 0 bases, the J end by 0 bases, with 13 bases between. CDR1 and CDR2 from the germline V gene are SGHRS and YFSETQ. CDR3 nucleotide sequence: TGCGCCAGCAGCTTGGCCCCGGGTAGCGGCTCCTACGAGCAGTACTTC. Protein: CASSLAPGSGSYEQYF.

The CDR3: CASTGRGITNEKLFF. The DNA for the CDR3 is TGTGCCAGTACGGGCAGGGGTATAACTAATGAAAAACTGTTTTTT. The chain employs TRBV19 and TRBJ1-4; tentative D call: TRBD1 (6 bases). Germline CDR1 LNHDA, CDR2 SQIVND (reference sequence). The CDR3 contains 15 residues. The V end was cut by 7 bases, the J end by 1 base, with 13 bases between.